This is a list of T cell receptor beta chains from one sample in a study of CD8+ T cells in alopecia areata. The method was immunoSEQ multiplex PCR; TCRdb's version includes in-frame clones alone and lacks a portion of them. The table shows 110,000 to 150,000 clones, with 82% occurring only once. The sample in question was CD8+ T cells sorted from blood, obtained at week 4, from a patient treated with tofacitinib. These receptor sequences come from a human donor with alopecia areata. Both conserved end residues are part of each CDR3. The D gene is left open where the match is weak. Part of the rows lack a size; the others show once, few, many or a class for expanded clones.

cdr3_nt | cdr3_aa | clone_size | cdr3_length | j_call | d_call | v_call
TGCGCCAGCAGCTCCCAAGAGACCCAGTACTTC | CASSSQETQYF | - | 11 | TRBJ2-5 | - | TRBV5-1
TGTGCCAGCAGCTTAGGGACAGGGGGCAGGTACGAGCAGTACTTC | CASSLGTGGRYEQYF | few | 15 | TRBJ2-7 | TRBD1 | TRBV11-2
TGCGCCAGCAGCCAACCGGGGTACACAGATACGCAGTATTTT | CASSQPGYTDTQYF | - | 14 | TRBJ2-3 | - | TRBV4-1
TGTGCCAGCAGTGTGGGAGGAGGCTATGGCTACACCTTC | CASSVGGGYGYTF | - | 13 | TRBJ1-2 | - | TRBV25-1
TGTGCCACCGCCGCTCTCTATGGCTACACCTTC | CATAALYGYTF | - | 11 | TRBJ1-2 | - | TRBV19
TGTGCCAGCAGCTTATACTCCAGGGGCGCTGGGACTGAAGCTTTCTTT | CASSLYSRGAGTEAFF | - | 16 | TRBJ1-1 | - | TRBV13
TGCAGCGTTGCTGGGACAGCGAACACCGGGGAGCTGTTTTTT | CSVAGTANTGELFF | - | 14 | TRBJ2-2 | TRBD1 | TRBV29-1
TGTGCCTGGAGCCGACAGGGGGCGACTAACGAGCAGTACTTC | CAWSRQGATNEQYF | - | 14 | TRBJ2-7 | TRBD1 | TRBV30
TGTGCCAGCAGTGAGAGGGCGTTCAGGGAGCTGTTTTTT | CASSERAFRELFF | - | 13 | TRBJ2-2 | - | TRBV2
TGTGCCAGCATCGACGTTAGGGCTTTCACTGAAGCTTTCTTT | CASIDVRAFTEAFF | - | 14 | TRBJ1-1 | - | TRBV6-6
TGTGCCAGCAGTGAATATAGGGGGGACCAGCCCCAGCATTTT | CASSEYRGDQPQHF | - | 14 | TRBJ1-5 | - | TRBV25-1
TGTGCCAGCAGTACCCCGCTCACAGGGACTAACTTTGACTCCTACAATGAGCAGTTCTTC | CASSTPLTGTNFDSYNEQFF | - | 20 | TRBJ2-1 | - | TRBV28
TGCGCCAGCAGCCAAGTCTACTCGACTATAGACGAGCAGTACTTC | CASSQVYSTIDEQYF | - | 15 | TRBJ2-7 | - | TRBV4-3
TGCGCCAGCAGGTCTAGCGGGAACCCCTACGAGCAGTACTTC | CASRSSGNPYEQYF | - | 14 | TRBJ2-7 | TRBD2 | TRBV5-1
TGTGCCAGCGTGGAGAACACTGAAGCTTTCTTT | CASVENTEAFF | few | 11 | TRBJ1-1 | - | TRBV6-5
TGCGCCAGCAGCTTGGGAGGCAGCCTTTTCTCTGGGGCCAACGTCCTGACTTTC | CASSLGGSLFSGANVLTF | - | 18 | TRBJ2-6 | - | TRBV5-1
TGTGCCAGCAGTCCACTACTTGGGGGGTACGAGCAGTACTTC | CASSPLLGGYEQYF | - | 14 | TRBJ2-7 | - | TRBV6-5
TGTGCCATCAGCTATGCGGGAGACTACGAGCAGTACTTC | CAISYAGDYEQYF | - | 13 | TRBJ2-7 | TRBD2 | TRBV10-3
TGTGCCAGCAGCGCTCTAGACAGTTCCTACGAGCAGTACTTC | CASSALDSSYEQYF | - | 14 | TRBJ2-7 | - | TRBV9
TGCAGCGCTTACAGCTACGGGGAGCTGTTTTTT | CSAYSYGELFF | - | 11 | TRBJ2-2 | - | TRBV29-1
TGTGCCAGCAGTTGGGGGAGCGCCAGAGAGACCCAGTACTTC | CASSWGSARETQYF | - | 14 | TRBJ2-5 | - | TRBV11-3
TGTGCCAGCAGCCGGACAGGGACCAATGAGCAGTTCTTC | CASSRTGTNEQFF | few | 13 | TRBJ2-1 | TRBD1 | TRBV11-2
TGTGCCTGGATGATAGCGGGGACCGGGGAGCTGTTTTTT | CAWMIAGTGELFF | - | 13 | TRBJ2-2 | TRBD2 | TRBV30
TGCGCCAGCAGCTTAGGACAGGGGATCGCTAACTATGGCTACACCTTC | CASSLGQGIANYGYTF | - | 16 | TRBJ1-2 | TRBD1 | TRBV5-1
TGCAGCGAAACGGGCAGGGGCGGGGAGACCCAGTACTTC | CSETGRGGETQYF | - | 13 | TRBJ2-5 | - | TRBV29-1
TGTGCCAGCAGCGTAGAGGCAGTGAGTAACTATGGCTACACCTTC | CASSVEAVSNYGYTF | - | 15 | TRBJ1-2 | - | TRBV9
TGCGCCAGCAGTGAAGGGGCGGCAGCCAGAGAAGAGACCCAGTACTTC | CASSEGAAAREETQYF | - | 16 | TRBJ2-5 | - | TRBV10-2
TGCAGCGTTGAGTTTCCAGGGTTAGGCTATGGCTACACCTTC | CSVEFPGLGYGYTF | - | 14 | TRBJ1-2 | - | TRBV29-1
TGTGCCACCAGCAAATACAGGGATTACAATGAGCAGTTCTTC | CATSKYRDYNEQFF | - | 14 | TRBJ2-1 | - | TRBV15
TGCGCCAGCAGCCAAGATGAGGGGACAGGGAGCTCCTACGAGCAGTACTTC | CASSQDEGTGSSYEQYF | - | 17 | TRBJ2-7 | TRBD1 | TRBV4-1
TGTGCCAGTTCACGGGGCCCCGTCTCTAACTATGGCTACACCTTC | CASSRGPVSNYGYTF | few | 15 | TRBJ1-2 | - | TRBV19
TGTGCCAGCAGCTTAGGTAGTCAGCCCCAGCATTTT | CASSLGSQPQHF | - | 12 | TRBJ1-5 | - | TRBV7-2
TGCGCCAGCAGCCCCGCCGGGGCGAATCTGGGCTATGGCTACACCTTC | CASSPAGANLGYGYTF | - | 16 | TRBJ1-2 | - | TRBV5-1
TGCAGCGTTGACGGGGGAAGCTCCTACAATGAGCAGTTCTTC | CSVDGGSSYNEQFF | - | 14 | TRBJ2-1 | - | TRBV29-1
TGCGCCAGCAGCTTAGGGACAGGGGAACCCTACAATGAGCAGTTCTTC | CASSLGTGEPYNEQFF | - | 16 | TRBJ2-1 | TRBD1 | TRBV5-1
TGCGCCAGCAGCTTGACCCCAGGGCCCCCCGAGCAGTACTTC | CASSLTPGPPEQYF | - | 14 | TRBJ2-7 | - | TRBV5-1
TGTGCCAGCAGTTTTCTGGACAGGGGGGCGGGCGAGCAGTACTTC | CASSFLDRGAGEQYF | - | 15 | TRBJ2-7 | TRBD1 | TRBV27
TGTGCCAGCAGCATCGCCGGGACAGTTACATACAATGAGCAGTTCTTC | CASSIAGTVTYNEQFF | - | 16 | TRBJ2-1 | TRBD1 | TRBV7-9
TGTGCCAGCAGCTTAGGTGTGGGGCCGGGCGATGAGCAGTTCTTC | CASSLGVGPGDEQFF | - | 15 | TRBJ2-1 | - | TRBV7-9
TGCGCCAGCAGCCAAGGGACCATCCTCACAGATACGCAGTATTTT | CASSQGTILTDTQYF | few | 15 | TRBJ2-3 | - | TRBV5-1
TGCGCCAGCAGCCTGGGGCAGGGGGTGGACTACGAGCAGTACTTC | CASSLGQGVDYEQYF | - | 15 | TRBJ2-7 | TRBD1 | TRBV4-3
TGTGCCAGCAGTTACCGGGACAGGGGGAATGAGCAGTTCTTC | CASSYRDRGNEQFF | - | 14 | TRBJ2-1 | TRBD1 | TRBV2
TGTGCCAGCAGGAGATCTAACAATGAGCAGTTCTTC | CASRRSNNEQFF | - | 12 | TRBJ2-1 | - | TRBV7-9
TGTGCCAGCAGCGCCGACGGGGGGGCAGGGAAGACCCAGTACTTC | CASSADGGAGKTQYF | - | 15 | TRBJ2-5 | TRBD2 | TRBV9
TGTGCCAGCAGCTTTACAGGGGGGGGCACAGATACGCAGTATTTT | CASSFTGGGTDTQYF | - | 15 | TRBJ2-3 | - | TRBV11-3